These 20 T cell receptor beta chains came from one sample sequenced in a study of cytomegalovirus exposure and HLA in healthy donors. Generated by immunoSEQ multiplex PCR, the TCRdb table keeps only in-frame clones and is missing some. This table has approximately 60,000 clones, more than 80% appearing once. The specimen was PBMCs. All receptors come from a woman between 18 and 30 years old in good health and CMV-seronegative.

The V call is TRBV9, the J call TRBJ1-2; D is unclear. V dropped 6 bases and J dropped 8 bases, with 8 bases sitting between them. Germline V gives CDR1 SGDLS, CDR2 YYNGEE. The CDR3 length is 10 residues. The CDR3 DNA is TGTGCCAGCACAGGCGCGGGCTACACCTTC. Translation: CASTGAGYTF.

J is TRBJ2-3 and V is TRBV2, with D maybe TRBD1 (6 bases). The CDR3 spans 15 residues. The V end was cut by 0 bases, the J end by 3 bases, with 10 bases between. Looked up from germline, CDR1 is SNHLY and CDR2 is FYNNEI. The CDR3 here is CASSEARGGTDTQYF. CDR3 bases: TGTGCCAGCAGTGAAGCGAGAGGGGGAACAGATACGCAGTATTTT.

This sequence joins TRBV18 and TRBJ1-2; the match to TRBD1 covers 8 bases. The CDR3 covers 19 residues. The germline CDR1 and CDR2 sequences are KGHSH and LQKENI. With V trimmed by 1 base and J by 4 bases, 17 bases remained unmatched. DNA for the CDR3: TGTGCCAGCTCACCACAACGGTTGACAGGGGCGATAATTTCCTATGGCTACACCTTC. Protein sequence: CASSPQRLTGAIISYGYTF.

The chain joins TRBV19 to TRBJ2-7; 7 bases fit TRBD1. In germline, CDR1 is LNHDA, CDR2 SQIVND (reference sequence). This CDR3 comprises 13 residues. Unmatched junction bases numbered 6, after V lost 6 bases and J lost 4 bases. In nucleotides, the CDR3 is TGTGCCAGTAGACGGGGACAGTCGTACGAGCAGTACTTC. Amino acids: CASRRGQSYEQYF.

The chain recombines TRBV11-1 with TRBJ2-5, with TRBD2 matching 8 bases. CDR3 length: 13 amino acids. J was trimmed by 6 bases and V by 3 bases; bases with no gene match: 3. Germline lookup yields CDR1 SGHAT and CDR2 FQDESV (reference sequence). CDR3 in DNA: TGTGCCAGCAGCTTCGGGGGGGCCCAGACCCAGTACTTC. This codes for CASSFGGAQTQYF. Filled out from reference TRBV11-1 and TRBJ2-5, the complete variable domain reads EAEVAQSPRYKITEKSQAVAFWCDPISGHATLYWYRQILGQGPELLVQFQDESVVDDSQLPKDRFSAERLKGVDSTLKIQPAELGDSAMYLCASSFGGAQTQYFGPGTRLLVL.

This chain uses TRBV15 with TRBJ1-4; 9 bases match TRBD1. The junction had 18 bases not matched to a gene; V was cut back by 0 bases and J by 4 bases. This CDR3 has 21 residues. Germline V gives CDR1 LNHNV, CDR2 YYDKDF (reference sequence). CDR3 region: CATSREFPGIPGQGFNEKLFF. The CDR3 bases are TGTGCCACCAGCAGAGAGTTTCCGGGAATCCCGGGACAGGGCTTTAATGAAAAACTGTTTTTT.

The CDR3 bases are TGCGCCAGCGCCACGGGGACAGGGGATTCACCCCTCCACTTT. Translation gives CASATGTGDSPLHF. The chain uses TRBV5-1 and TRBJ1-6; 10 bases are shared with TRBD1. V dropped 7 bases and J dropped 8; count of bases not matched to a gene: 6. This CDR3 spans 14 amino acids. Per germline, CDR1 SGHRS and CDR2 YFSETQ. The whole variable domain, filled in from reference TRBV5-1 and TRBJ1-6, reads KAGVTQTPRYLIKTRGQQVTLSCSPISGHRSVSWYQQTPGQGLQFLFEYFSETQRNKGNFPGRFSGRQFSNSRSEMNVSTLELGDSALYLCASATGTGDSPLHFGNGTRLTVT.

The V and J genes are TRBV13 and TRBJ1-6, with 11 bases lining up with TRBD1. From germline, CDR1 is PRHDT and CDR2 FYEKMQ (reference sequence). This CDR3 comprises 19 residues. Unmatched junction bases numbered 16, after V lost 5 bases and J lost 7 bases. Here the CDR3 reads CASSPDRGHRGDPNSPLHF. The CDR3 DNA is TGTGCCAGCAGCCCGGACAGGGGGCATAGAGGTGACCCGAATTCACCCCTCCACTTT.

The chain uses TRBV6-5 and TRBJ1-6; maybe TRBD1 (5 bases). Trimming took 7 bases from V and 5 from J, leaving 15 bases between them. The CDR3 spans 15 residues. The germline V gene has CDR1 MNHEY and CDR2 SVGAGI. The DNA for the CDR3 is TGTGCCAGCACCGACTCGGGAGGGGATAATTCACCCCTCCACTTT. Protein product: CASTDSGGDNSPLHF.

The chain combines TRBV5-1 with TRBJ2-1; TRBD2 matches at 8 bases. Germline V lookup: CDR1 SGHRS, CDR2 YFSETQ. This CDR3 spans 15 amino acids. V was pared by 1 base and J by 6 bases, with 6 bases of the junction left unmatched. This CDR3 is CASSLPAGEFNEQFF. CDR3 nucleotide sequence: TGCGCCAGCAGCTTGCCAGCGGGAGAATTCAATGAGCAGTTCTTC. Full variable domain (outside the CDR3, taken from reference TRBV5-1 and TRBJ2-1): KAGVTQTPRYLIKTRGQQVTLSCSPISGHRSVSWYQQTPGQGLQFLFEYFSETQRNKGNFPGRFSGRQFSNSRSEMNVSTLELGDSALYLCASSLPAGEFNEQFFGPGTRLTVL.

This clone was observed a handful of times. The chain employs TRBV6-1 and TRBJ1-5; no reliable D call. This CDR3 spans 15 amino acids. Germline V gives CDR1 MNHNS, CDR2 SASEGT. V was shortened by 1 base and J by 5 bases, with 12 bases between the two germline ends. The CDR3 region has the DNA TGTGCCAGCAGTGAAGTGGCCCGCAGCGATCAGCCCCAGCATTTT. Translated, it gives CASSEVARSDQPQHF.

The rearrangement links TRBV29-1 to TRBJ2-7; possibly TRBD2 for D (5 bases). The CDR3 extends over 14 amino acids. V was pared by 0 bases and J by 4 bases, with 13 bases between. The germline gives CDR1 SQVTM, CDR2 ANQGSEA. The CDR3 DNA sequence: TGCAGCGTTGAAGACCCTAAGACTACATACGAGCAGTACTTC. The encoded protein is CSVEDPKTTYEQYF.

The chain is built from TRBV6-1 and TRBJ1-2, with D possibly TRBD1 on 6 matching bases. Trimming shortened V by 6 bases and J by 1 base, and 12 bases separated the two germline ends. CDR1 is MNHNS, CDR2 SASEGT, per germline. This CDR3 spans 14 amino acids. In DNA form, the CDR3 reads TGTGCCAGCAGGGGGGCGATTCATAACTATGGCTACACCTTC. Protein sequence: CASRGAIHNYGYTF.

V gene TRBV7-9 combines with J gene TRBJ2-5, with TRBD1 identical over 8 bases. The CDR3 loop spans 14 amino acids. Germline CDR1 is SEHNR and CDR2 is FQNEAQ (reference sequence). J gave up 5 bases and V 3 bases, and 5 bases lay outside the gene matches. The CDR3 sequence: CASSFPGGTETQYF. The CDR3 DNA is TGTGCCAGCAGCTTCCCAGGGGGCACGGAGACCCAGTACTTC.

CDR3 amino acids: CASSQDTYGYTF. For the CDR3, the DNA is TGTGCCAGCTCACAGGACACCTATGGCTACACCTTC. This chain uses TRBV18 with TRBJ1-2, with TRBD1 as a possible D gene (5 bases). This CDR3 is 12 amino acids long. The germline V and J ends were trimmed by 4 bases and 4 bases, with 7 bases remaining between them. Germline V gene lookup returns CDR1 KGHSH and CDR2 LQKENI. Filled out from reference TRBV18 and TRBJ1-2, the complete variable domain reads NAGVMQNPRHLVRRRGQEARLRCSPMKGHSHVYWYRQLPEEGLKFMVYLQKENIIDESGMPKERFSAEFPKEGPSILRIQQVVRGDSAAYFCASSQDTYGYTFGSGTRLTVV.

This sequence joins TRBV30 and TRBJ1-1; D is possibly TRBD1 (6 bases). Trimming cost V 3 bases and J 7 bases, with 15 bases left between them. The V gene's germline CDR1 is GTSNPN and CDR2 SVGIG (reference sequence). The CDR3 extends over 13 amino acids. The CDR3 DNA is TGTGCCTGGAGCTTCGGGGGGCGAGGTGAAGCTTTCTTT. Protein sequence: CAWSFGGRGEAFF.

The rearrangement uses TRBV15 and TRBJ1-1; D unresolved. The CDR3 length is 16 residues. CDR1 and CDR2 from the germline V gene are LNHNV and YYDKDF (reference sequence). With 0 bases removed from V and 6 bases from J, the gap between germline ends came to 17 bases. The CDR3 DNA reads TGTGCCACCAGCAGAGATTATGAGGGCGCGATCGCTGAAGCTTTCTTT. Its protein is CATSRDYEGAIAEAFF.

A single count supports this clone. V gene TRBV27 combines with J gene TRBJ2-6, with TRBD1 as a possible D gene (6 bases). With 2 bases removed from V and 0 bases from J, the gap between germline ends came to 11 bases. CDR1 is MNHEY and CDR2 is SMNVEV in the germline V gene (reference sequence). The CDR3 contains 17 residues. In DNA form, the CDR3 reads TGTGCCAGCAGTTTACGTTCCAGGGGCTCTGGGGCCAACGTCCTGACTTTC. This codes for CASSLRSRGSGANVLTF.

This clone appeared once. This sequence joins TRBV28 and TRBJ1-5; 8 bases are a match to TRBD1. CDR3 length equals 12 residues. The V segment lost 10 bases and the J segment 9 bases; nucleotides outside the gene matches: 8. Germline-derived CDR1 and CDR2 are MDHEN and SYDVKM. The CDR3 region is CATRTGKLPQHF. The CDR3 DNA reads TGTGCCACCCGGACAGGGAAATTGCCCCAGCATTTT.

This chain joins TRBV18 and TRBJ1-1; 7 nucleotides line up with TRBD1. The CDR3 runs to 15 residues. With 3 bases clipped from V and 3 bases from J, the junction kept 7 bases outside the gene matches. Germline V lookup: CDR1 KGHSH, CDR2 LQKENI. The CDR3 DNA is TGTGCCAGCTCACCCAGGGGGGTAGCCTACACTGAAGCTTTCTTT. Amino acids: CASSPRGVAYTEAFF.